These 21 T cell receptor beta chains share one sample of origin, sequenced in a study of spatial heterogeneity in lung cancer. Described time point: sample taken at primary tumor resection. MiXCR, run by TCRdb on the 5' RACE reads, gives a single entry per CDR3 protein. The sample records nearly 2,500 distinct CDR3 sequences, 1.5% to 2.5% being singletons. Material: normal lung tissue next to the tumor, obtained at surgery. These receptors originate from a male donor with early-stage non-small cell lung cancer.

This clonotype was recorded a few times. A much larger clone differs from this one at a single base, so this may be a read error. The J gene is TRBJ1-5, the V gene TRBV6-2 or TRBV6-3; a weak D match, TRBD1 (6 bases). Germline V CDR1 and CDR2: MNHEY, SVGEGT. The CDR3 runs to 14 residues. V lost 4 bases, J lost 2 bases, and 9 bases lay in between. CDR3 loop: CASSSGGGNQPQHF. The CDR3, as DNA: TGTGCCAGCAGTTCGGGGGGCGGCAATCAGCCCCAGCATTTT.

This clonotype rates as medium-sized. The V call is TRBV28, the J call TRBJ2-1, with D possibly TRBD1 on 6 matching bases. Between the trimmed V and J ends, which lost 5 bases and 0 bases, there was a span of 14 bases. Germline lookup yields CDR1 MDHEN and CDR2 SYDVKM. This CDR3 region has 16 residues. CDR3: CASSASTGSSYNEQFF. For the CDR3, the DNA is TGTGCCAGCAGTGCCTCGACAGGTTCCTCCTACAATGAGCAGTTCTTC.

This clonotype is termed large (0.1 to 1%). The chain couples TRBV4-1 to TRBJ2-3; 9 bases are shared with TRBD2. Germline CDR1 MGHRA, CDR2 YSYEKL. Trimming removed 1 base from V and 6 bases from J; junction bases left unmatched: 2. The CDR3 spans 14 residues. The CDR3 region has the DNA TGCGCCAGCAGCCAAGGGACTAGCGAGGATACGCAGTATTTT. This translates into CASSQGTSEDTQYF.

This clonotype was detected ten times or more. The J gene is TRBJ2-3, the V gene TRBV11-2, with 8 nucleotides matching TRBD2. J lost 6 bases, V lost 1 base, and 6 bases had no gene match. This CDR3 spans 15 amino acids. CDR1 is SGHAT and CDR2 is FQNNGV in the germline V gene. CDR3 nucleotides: TGTGCCAGCAGCTTAGGGGCGGGGGGCAGTGATACGCAGTATTTT. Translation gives CASSLGAGGSDTQYF.

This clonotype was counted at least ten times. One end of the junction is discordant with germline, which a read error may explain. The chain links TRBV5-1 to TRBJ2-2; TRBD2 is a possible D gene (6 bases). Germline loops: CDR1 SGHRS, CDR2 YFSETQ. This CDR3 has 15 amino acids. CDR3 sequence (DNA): TGCGTCAGCAGCGGCTCAGCGGGCGCGACCGGGGAGCTGTTTTTT. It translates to CVSSGSAGATGELFF. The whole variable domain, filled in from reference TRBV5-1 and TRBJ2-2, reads KAGVTQTPRYLIKTRGQQVTLSCSPISGHRSVSWYQQTPGQGLQFLFEYFSETQRNKGNFPGRFSGRQFSNSRSEMNVSTLELGDSALYLCVSSGSAGATGELFFGEGSRLTVL.

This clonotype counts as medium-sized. The CDR3 DNA sequence: TGCAGTGCTAGGGCTACTACGGGGAGCAATCAGCCCCAGCATTTT. Residues: CSARATTGSNQPQHF. The chain carries TRBV20-1 and TRBJ1-5; no clear D. V was clipped by 3 bases and J by 1 base, with 13 bases between them. Germline CDR1 is DFQATT and CDR2 is SNEGSKA (reference sequence). The CDR3 loop spans 15 amino acids.

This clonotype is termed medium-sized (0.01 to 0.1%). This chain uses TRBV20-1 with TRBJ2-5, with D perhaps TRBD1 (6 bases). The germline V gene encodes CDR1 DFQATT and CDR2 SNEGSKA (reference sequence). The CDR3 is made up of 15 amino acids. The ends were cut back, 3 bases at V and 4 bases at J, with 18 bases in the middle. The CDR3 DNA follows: TGCAGTGCTAGTCCAAGTACAGGGTGTCGAGAGACCCAGTACTTC. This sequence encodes CSASPSTGCRETQYF.

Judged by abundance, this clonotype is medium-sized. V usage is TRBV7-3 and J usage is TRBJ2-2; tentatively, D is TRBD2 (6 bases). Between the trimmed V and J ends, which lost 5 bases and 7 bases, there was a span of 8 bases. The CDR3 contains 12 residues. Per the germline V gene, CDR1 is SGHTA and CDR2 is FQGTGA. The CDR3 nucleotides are TGTGCCAGCAGCCCGGACTACGGGGAGCTGTTTTTT. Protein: CASSPDYGELFF.

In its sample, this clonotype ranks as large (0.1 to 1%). The CDR3 loop is CASSQDRRDARGGGYTF. The CDR3 coding sequence is TGTGCCAGCAGCCAAGATCGTAGGGATGCCAGAGGAGGAGGCTACACCTTC. V is TRBV3-1 and J is TRBJ1-2, with D uncertain. This CDR3 comprises 17 residues. Per the germline V gene, CDR1 is LGHDT and CDR2 is YNNKEL (reference sequence). The V end was cut by 0 bases, the J end by 8 bases, with 22 bases between.

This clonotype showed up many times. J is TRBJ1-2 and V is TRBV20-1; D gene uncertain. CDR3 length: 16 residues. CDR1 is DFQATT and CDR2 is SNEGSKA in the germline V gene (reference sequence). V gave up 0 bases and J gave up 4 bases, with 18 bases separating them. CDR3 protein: CSARDLGSTCPYGYTF. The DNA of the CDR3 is TGCAGTGCTAGAGACCTCGGATCTACCTGTCCCTATGGCTACACCTTC.

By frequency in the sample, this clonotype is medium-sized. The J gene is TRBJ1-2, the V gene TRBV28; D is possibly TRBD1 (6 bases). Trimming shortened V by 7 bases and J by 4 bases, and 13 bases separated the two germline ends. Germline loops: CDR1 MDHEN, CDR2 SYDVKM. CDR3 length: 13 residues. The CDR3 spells CASIQGPRYGYTF. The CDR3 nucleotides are TGTGCCAGCATTCAGGGGCCACGCTATGGCTACACCTTC.

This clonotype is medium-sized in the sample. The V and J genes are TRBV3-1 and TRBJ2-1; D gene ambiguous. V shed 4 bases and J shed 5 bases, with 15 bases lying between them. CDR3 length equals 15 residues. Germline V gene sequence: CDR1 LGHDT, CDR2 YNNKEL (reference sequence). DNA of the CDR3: TGTGCCAGCAGCCCCCGTGGGGTTAGGGACAATGAGCAGTTCTTC. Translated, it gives CASSPRGVRDNEQFF.

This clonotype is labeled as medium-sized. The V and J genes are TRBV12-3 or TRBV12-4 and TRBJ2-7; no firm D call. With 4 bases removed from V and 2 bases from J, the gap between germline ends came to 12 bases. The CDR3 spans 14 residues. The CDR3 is CASSSLGGTYEQYF. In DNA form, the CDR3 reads TGTGCCAGCAGTTCTCTGGGTGGGACCTACGAGCAGTACTTC.

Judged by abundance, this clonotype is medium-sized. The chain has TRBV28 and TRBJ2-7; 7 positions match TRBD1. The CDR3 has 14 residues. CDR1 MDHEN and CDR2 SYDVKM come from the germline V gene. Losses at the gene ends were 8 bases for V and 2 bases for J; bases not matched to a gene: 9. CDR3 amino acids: CASSDREQTYEQYF. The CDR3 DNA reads TGTGCCAGCTCTGACAGGGAGCAGACCTACGAGCAGTACTTC.

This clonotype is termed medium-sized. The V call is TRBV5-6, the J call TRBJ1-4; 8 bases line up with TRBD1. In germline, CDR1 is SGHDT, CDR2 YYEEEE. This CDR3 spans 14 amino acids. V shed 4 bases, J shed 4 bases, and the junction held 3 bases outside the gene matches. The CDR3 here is CASSRDRSNEKLFF. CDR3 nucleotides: TGTGCCAGCAGCCGGGACAGGAGTAATGAAAAACTGTTTTTT.

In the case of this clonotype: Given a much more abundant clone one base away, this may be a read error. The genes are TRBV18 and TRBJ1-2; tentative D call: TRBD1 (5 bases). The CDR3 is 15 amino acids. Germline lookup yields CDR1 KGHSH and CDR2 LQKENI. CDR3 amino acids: CASSPSPGNTYGYNF. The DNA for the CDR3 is TGTGCCAGCTCACCGAGCCCAGGGAATACCTATGGCTACAACTTC.

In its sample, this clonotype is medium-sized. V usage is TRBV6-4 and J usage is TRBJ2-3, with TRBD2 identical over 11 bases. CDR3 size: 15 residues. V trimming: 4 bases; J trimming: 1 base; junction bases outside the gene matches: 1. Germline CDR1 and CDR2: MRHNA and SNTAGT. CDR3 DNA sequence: TGTGCCAGCAGTGTGACTAGCGGGGGCACAGATACGCAGTATTTT. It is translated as CASSVTSGGTDTQYF.

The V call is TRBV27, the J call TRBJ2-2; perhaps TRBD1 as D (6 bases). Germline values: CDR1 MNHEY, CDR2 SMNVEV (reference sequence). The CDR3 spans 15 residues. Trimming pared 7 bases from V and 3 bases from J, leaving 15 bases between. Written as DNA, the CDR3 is TGTGCCAGCACCCCGGGACAAGCGGACACCGGGGAGCTGTTTTTT. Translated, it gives CASTPGQADTGELFF.

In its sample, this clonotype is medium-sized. CDR3 loop: CASSLEGVYTEAFF. In DNA, the CDR3 is TGTGCCAGCAGCTTGGAGGGGGTGTACACTGAAGCTTTCTTT. The chain links TRBV5-5 to TRBJ1-1; possibly TRBD1 for D (6 bases). Deletions cut 0 bases from V and 3 bases from J, with 9 bases between. The germline CDR1 and CDR2 sequences are SGHKS and YYEKEE (reference sequence). The CDR3 is 14 amino acids.

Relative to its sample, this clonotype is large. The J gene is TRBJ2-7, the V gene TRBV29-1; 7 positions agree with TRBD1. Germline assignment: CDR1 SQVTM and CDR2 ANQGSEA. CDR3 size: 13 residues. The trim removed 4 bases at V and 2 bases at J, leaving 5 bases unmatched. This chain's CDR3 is CSVARDRPYEQYF. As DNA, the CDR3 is TGCAGCGTTGCCCGGGACAGACCCTACGAGCAGTACTTC.

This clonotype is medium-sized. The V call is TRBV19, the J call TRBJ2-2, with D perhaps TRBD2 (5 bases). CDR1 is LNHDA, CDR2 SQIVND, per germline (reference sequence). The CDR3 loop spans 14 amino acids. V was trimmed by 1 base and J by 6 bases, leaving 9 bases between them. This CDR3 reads CASSIAPGSGELFF. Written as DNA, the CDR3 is TGTGCCAGTAGTATAGCCCCGGGATCCGGGGAGCTGTTTTTT.